This is a list of T cell receptor beta chains from one sample in a study of blood T cells in healthy people across ages. MiXCR, applied by TCRdb to the 5' RACE reads, yields one record per CDR3 protein. The sample lists 700,000 to 850,000 distinct CDR3 sequences, 53% occurring once. The source material was blood. Every receptor here comes from a man older than 75 in good health. Both conserved end residues are part of each CDR3. The order of the fields is CDR3 protein, V gene.

CASSLGRGRGRNTEAFF TRBV5-1
CASRLAAEGQYF TRBV2
CSARNDRDYGYTF TRBV20-1
CATSDHNRDSYGYTF TRBV24-1
CSATDRGYGYTF TRBV20-1
CASRASTEGYQETQYF TRBV28
CATTTDYSNQPQHF TRBV10-3
CATSRDPTGGYTF TRBV15
CASSLGLAGEREQFF TRBV7-9
CASSQGGTAGANVLTF TRBV3-1
CASSVLGAGEQYF TRBV12-3/TRBV12-4
CASRKGRDYNEQFF TRBV7-2
CATSDSGGDRSYEQYF TRBV24-1
CASSLRGEDYGYTF TRBV5-1
CASSLAQGPDTQYF TRBV7-2
CSARTSGRNIYEQFF TRBV20-1
CSVVEGVSQPQHF TRBV29-1
CSARDLRGGEKLFF TRBV20-1
CASSRWEQGNQETQYF TRBV21-1
CASSYAATTSDRYAYF TRBV6-6
CATLAPGAGGYTF TRBV6-2/TRBV6-3
CASSRDYGYTF TRBV7-9
CSVLLAGGPRDAYF TRBV29-1
CASSVATGGSMNTEAFF TRBV5-1
CASSPRGQGLFLMNTEAFF TRBV4-1
CSARLNTGELFF TRBV20-1
CSVGQGMDQPQHF TRBV29-1
CASGSLRGGLETQYF TRBV7-9
CASSLDLPGRSFYGYTF TRBV5-5
CSAREGLFSGNTIYF TRBV20-1
CASSVRGLNQPQHF TRBV2
CASSLEGVLAGDYEQYF TRBV5-1
CASSGTGLAANTGELFF TRBV6-1
CASSSGRGMRETQYF TRBV6-5
CASSSITTGGGEQYF TRBV27
CASSYGEGSSSGANVLTF TRBV6-5
CAIGRLAGTDTQYF TRBV10-3
CSARVGYYGYTF TRBV20-1
CASSSATWDRYAYF TRBV5-1
CATSERGVGETQYF TRBV24-1
CASSQVGQGKVLVAFF TRBV4-1
CASSLGRDRAQYF TRBV7-2
CASSLTREAGGYNEQFF TRBV27
CASSAGQGAFNEQYF TRBV7-8
CSAEASTDYGYTF TRBV20-1
CASSYKRRTNTGELFF TRBV6-5
CATSAGAGVSYNEQFF TRBV24-1
CSARARTPQEAQYF TRBV20-1
CRAKGQGGAEAFF TRBV20-1
CASSPSPGTNYGYTF TRBV18
CSAHGLAGDGTDTQYF TRBV20-1
CSARKPGEGYNSPLHF TRBV20-1
CASRLGPGSNEQYF TRBV10-1